This T cell receptor beta chain is from a study of beta chain features in type 1 diabetes. It was via CD45RO/CCR7/CD25/CD127/CD95/CD27 that CD4+ naive, central memory, regulatory and stem cell-like memory cells were sorted. Per germline, CDR1 SNHLY and CDR2 FYNNEI. This CDR3 is 13 amino acids long. V lost 7 bases, J lost 9 bases, and 9 bases stayed unmatched. The study reverse transcribed the entire isolated RNA, so it sequenced expressed TCRB transcripts. Some clones are missing from TCRdb's copy, which holds only in-frame ones; the method was immunoSEQ multiplex PCR. The sample records approximately 100,000 clones, 30% to 40% being singletons.

Input material: stem cell memory CD4+ T cells from blood. The clonotype was recovered from a woman aged 18-35 years in good health. This rearrangement joins TRBV2 to TRBJ1-5; 7 bases line up with TRBD1. CDR3 sequence: CASTRTGPRPQHF. The DNA for the CDR3 is TGTGCCAGCACGAGGACAGGTCCTAGGCCCCAGCATTTT.